This TCR beta chain is drawn from a study of STAT3 mutations in large granular lymphocyte leukemia. Study results and limitations: At least one immunodominant TCR beta clonotype appeared in every T-cell large granular lymphocyte leukemia patient.

TCRdb's table, derived via immunoSEQ multiplex PCR, lists solely in-frame clones and lacks some. The repertoire includes 15,000 to 20,000 clones, 70% to 90% of them detected once, and around 9% sits in the top ten. On this clone: No antigen is known for it.

The CDR3 length is 14 residues. Germline assignment: CDR1 SGDLS and CDR2 YYNGEE. V was cut by 0 bases and J by 0 bases, with 7 bases left in between. The specimen sequenced was peripheral blood mononuclear cells. This sequence was found in a man aged 45-60 years with T-cell large granular lymphocyte leukemia. Some clones in this sample may be carry-over from other donors' samples. The chain is built from TRBV9 and TRBJ2-7; D is unclear. The CDR3 loop reads CASSVGYTSYEQYF. The CDR3 region has the DNA TGTGCCAGCAGCGTAGGGTACACCTCCTACGAGCAGTACTTC.